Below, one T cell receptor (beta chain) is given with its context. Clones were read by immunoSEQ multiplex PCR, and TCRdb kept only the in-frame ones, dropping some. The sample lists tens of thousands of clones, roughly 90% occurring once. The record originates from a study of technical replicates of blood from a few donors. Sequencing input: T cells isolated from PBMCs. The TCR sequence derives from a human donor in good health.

CDR3 coding DNA: TGTGCCAGCAGCTTGATAACCGTCAGCTCTGGAAACACCATATATTTT. Translated: CASSLITVSSGNTIYF. The chain combines TRBV7-8 with TRBJ1-3; D is undetermined. V was trimmed by 3 bases and J by 0 bases, leaving 12 bases between them. The germline gives CDR1 SGHVS, CDR2 FQNEAQ. CDR3 length: 16 amino acids.